This T cell receptor (beta chain) was profiled in a study of cytomegalovirus exposure and HLA in healthy donors. The germline V gene has CDR1 MNHEY and CDR2 SMNVEV (reference sequence). This CDR3 is built from 13 residues. Trimming took off 3 bases at V and 3 bases at J, with 7 bases between the two ends. Primers included in the PCR were 60 Vbeta and 13 Jbeta primers. Repertoires were generated with immunoSEQ multiplex PCR, while TCRdb's copy carries only in-frame clones and drops some. The table includes 150,000 to 200,000 clones, about three quarters detected once. Study-level findings and limits: In a later analysis, parvovirus B19, influenza, CMV and Epstein-Barr virus appeared linked to several top co-occurrence clusters. A classifier reportedly called cytomegalovirus status with high sensitivity and specificity. According to the study, about 180 TCR beta chains were cytomegalovirus-associated. Researchers reported in a later analysis that a missense DCLRE1C variant was tied to TCR beta V- and J-gene trimming.

In the case of this clone: What it binds is unknown. Other nucleotide sequences in the sample specify the same CDR3.

This TCR came from a female donor in good health and CMV-seronegative. Sequences were obtained from PBMCs. The rearrangement uses TRBV27 and TRBJ2-3, with D perhaps TRBD1 (5 bases). Written as DNA, the CDR3 is TGTGCCAGCAGTTTTCAGGGTACAGATACGCAGTATTTT. Its translation is CASSFQGTDTQYF.